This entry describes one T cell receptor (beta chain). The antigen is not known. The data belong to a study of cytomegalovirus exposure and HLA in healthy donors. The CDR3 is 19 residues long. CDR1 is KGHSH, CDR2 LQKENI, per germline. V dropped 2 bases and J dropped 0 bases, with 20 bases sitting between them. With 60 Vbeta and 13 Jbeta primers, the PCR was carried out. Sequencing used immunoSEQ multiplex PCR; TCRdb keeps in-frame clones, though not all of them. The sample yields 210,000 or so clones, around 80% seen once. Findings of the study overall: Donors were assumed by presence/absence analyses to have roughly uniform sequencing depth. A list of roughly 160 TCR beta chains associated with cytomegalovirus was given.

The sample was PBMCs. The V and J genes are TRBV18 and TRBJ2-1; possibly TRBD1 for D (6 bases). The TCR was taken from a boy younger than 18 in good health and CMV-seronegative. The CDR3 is CASSPGTPSPILSYNEQFF. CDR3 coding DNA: TGTGCCAGCTCACCAGGGACACCCTCCCCCATCCTCTCCTACAATGAGCAGTTCTTC.